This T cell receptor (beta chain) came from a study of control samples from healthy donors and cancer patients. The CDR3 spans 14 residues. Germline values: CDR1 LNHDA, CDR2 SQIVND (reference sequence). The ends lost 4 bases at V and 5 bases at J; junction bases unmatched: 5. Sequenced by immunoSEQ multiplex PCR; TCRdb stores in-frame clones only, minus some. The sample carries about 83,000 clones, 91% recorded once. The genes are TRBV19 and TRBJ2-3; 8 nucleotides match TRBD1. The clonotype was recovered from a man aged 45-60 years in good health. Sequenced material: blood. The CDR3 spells CASSNGQGGDTQYF. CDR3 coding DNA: TGTGCCAGTAGTAATGGACAGGGCGGAGATACGCAGTATTTT.